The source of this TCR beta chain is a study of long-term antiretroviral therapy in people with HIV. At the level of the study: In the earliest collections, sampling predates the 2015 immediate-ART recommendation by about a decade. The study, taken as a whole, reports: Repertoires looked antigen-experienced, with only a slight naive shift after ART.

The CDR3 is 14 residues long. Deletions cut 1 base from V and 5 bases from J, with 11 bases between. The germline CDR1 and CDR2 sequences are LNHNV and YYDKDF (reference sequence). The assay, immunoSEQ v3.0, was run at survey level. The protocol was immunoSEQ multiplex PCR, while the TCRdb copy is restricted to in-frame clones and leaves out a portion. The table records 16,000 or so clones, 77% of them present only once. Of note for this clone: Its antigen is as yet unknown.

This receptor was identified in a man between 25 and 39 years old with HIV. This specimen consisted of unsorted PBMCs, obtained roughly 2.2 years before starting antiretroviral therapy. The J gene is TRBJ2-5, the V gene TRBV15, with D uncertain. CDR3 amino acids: CATSRGGTLETQYF. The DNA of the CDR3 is TGTGCCACCAGCAGAGGGGGAACCCTGGAGACCCAGTACTTC.